This record covers a single T cell receptor beta chain. The antigen is not known. The CDR3 contains 14 residues. V lost 6 bases and J lost 1; bases outside the gene matches: 6. In germline, CDR1 is SGHTA, CDR2 FQGNSA. Full-length variable regions came from constant-region reverse primers plus semi-nested Nested Universal Primer A PCR. TCRdb itself ran the 5' RACE reads through MiXCR, one entry per CDR3 protein. The top ten hold 2% to 2.5% of the sample, which has about 47,000 distinct CDR3 sequences, 28% seen once. Study-wide results and limits: Tumor memory CD4+ T cell TCR gene usage was found to cluster with blood and lymph node memory CD4+ cells and with lymph node naive CD4+ cells.

The sample comprised naive CD4+ T cells sorted from blood. Subset in this sample: naive CD4+ T cells, CD4+CD45RA+CD25-. The chain is built from TRBV7-2 and TRBJ2-7, with 7 bases fitting TRBD1. This TCR was recovered from a female donor with breast cancer. The CDR3 protein is CASSRRQGSYEQYF. The CDR3 DNA follows: TGTGCCAGCAGTCGAAGACAGGGTTCCTACGAGCAGTACTTC.